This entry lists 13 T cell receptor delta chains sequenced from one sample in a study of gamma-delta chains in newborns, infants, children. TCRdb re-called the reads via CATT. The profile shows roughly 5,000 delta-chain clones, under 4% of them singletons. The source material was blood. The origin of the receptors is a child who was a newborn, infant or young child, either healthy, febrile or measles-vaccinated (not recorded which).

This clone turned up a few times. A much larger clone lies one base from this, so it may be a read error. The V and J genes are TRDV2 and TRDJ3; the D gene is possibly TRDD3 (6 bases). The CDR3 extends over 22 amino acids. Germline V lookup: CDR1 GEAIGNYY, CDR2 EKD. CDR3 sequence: CARDTRGSTGYHRAWDTRQMFF. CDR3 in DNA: TGTGCCCGTGACACCCGGGGGAGTACGGGGTATCACCGAGCCTGGGACACCCGACAGATGTTTTTC.

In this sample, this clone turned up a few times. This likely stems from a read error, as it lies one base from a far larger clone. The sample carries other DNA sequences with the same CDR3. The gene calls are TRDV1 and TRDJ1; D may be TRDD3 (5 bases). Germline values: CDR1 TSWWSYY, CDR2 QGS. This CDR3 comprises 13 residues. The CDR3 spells CALGERGTDKLIF. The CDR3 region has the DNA TGCGCTCTTGGGGAACGGGGGACCGATAAACTCATCTTT.

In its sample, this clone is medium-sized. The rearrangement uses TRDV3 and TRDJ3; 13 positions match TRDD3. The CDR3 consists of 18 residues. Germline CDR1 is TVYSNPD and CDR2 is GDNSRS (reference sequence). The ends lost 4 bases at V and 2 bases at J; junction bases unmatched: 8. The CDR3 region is CASGTGGYVPWDTRQMFF. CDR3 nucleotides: TGTGCCTCCGGTACTGGGGGATACGTCCCCTGGGACACCCGACAGATGTTTTTC.

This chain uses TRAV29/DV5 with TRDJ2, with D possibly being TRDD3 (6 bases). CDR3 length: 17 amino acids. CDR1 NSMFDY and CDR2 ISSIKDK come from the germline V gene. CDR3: CSAIANLLGDPTAQLFF. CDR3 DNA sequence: TGTTCCGCAATCGCGAATCTACTGGGTGATCCGACAGCACAACTCTTCTTT.

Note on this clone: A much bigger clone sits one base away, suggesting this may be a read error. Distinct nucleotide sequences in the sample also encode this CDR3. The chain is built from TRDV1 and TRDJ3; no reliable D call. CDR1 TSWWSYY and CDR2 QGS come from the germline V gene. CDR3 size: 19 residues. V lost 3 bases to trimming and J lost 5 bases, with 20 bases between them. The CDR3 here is CALGELHLNQRRDTRQMFF. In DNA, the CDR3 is TGTGCTCTTGGGGAGCTACACCTCAACCAACGAAGGGACACCCGACAGATGTTTTTC.

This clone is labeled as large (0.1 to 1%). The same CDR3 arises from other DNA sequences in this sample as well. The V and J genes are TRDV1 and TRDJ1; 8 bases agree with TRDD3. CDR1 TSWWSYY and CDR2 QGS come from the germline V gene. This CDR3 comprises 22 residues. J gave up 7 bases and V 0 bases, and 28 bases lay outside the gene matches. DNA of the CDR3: TGTGCTCTTGGGGAACTCCTAAGGCCTTCTACCGTACTGGGGGCTCCTCTGGGTAAACTCATCTTT. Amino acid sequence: CALGELLRPSTVLGAPLGKLIF.

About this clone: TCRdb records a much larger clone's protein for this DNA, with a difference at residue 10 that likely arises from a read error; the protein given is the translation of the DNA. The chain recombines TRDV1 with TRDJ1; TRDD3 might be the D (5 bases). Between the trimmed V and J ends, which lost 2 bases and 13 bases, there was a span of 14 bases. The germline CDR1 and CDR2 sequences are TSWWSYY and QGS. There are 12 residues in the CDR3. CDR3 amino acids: CALGEDRGEPIF. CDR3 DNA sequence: TGTGCTCTTGGGGAAGATAGAGGGGAACCCATCTTT.

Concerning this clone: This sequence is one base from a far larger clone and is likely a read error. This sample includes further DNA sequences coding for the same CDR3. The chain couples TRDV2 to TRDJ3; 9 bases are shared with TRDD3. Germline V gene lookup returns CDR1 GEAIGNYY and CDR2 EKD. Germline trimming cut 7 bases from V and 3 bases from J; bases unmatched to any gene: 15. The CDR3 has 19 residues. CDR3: CACDERPTGIRWDTRQMFF. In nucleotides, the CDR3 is TGTGCCTGCGACGAGAGACCTACGGGGATACGCTGGGACACCCGACAGATGTTTTTC.

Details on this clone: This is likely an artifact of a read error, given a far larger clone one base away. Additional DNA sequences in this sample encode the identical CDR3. The CDR3 bases are TGTGCCTGCGACACCGGGGGATGGTACACCGATAAACTCATCTTT. The encoded protein is CACDTGGWYTDKLIF. This chain links TRDV2 with TRDJ1; 7 bases line up with TRDD3. Germline V gene sequence: CDR1 GEAIGNYY, CDR2 EKD. The CDR3 loop spans 15 amino acids.

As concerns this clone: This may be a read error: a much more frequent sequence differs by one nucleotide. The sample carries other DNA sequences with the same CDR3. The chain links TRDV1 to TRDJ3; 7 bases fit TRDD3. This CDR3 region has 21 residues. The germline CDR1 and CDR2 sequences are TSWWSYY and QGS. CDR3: CALGEQGVLGSGSWDTRQMFF. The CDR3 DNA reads TGCGCTCTTGGGGAACAGGGAGTACTGGGGTCCGGCTCCTGGGACACCCGACAGATGTTTTTC.

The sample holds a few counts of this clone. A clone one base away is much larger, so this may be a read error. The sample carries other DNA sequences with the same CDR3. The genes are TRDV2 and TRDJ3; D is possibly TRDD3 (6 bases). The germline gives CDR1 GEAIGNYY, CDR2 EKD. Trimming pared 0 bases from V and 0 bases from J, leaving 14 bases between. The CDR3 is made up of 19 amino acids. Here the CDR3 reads CACDTGDTRSSWDTRQMFF. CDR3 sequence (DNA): TGTGCCTGTGACACCGGAGATACGAGGAGCTCCTGGGACACCCGACAGATGTTTTTC.

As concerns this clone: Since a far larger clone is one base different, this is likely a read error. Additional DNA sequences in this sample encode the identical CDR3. In DNA, the CDR3 is TGTGCAGCAAGTCTCCTTCCTACTGGGTACACCGACAAACTCATCTTT. It encodes CAASLLPTGYTDKLIF. The gene calls are TRAV29/DV5 and TRDJ1; 9 nucleotides agree with TRDD2. This CDR3 contains 16 residues. Germline CDR1 reads NSMFDY; CDR2 reads ISSIKDK.

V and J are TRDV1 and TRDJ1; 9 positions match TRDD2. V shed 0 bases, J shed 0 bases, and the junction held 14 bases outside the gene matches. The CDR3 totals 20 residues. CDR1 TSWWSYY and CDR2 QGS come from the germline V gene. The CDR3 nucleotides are TGTGCTCTTGGGGAACTCGTCCTTCCTACGCCGGGGGATCACACCGATAAACTCATCTTT. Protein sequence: CALGELVLPTPGDHTDKLIF.